This T cell receptor beta chain was captured in a study of T cell responses to AZD1222 COVID-19 vaccine. Study details: Timing groups of about 4 and about 12 weeks for second doses were pooled. Findings of the study overall: There were mostly white British donors and more females than males, and clonal diversity was possibly underestimated.

In the case of this clone: What it recognizes is unknown.

Per germline, CDR1 MNHEY and CDR2 SVGAGI. V lost 5 bases and J 0 bases, leaving 7 bases between the germline ends. The CDR3 totals 13 residues. Only in-frame clones appear in the TCRdb table, and some are missing; sequencing was by immunoSEQ multiplex PCR. In the table there are tens of thousands of clones, over 80% of which are singletons. J is TRBJ1-1 and V is TRBV6-5; D is undetermined. This TCR was sampled from an adult in good health. Source: peripheral blood, taken on day 0 of AZD1222 vaccination. The CDR3 nucleotides are TGTGCCAGCAGTCGACGGGTGAACACTGAAGCTTTCTTT. Protein product: CASSRRVNTEAFF.